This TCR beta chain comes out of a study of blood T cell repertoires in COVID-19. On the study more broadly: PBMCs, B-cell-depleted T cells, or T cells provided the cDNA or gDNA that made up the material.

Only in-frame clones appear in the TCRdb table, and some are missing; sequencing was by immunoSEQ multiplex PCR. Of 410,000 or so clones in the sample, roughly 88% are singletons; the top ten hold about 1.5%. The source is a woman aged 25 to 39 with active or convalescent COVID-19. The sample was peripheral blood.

Written as DNA, the CDR3 is TGCGCCAGCAGACCCACTATCACAGGGATTCCTAACAATGAGCAGTTCTTC. Its protein product is CASRPTITGIPNNEQFF. The genes are TRBV5-1 and TRBJ2-1; D possibly corresponds to TRBD1 (6 bases). The germline V gene encodes CDR1 SGHRS and CDR2 YFSETQ. Trimming cost V 5 bases and J 5 bases, with 23 bases left between them. The CDR3 runs to 17 residues.